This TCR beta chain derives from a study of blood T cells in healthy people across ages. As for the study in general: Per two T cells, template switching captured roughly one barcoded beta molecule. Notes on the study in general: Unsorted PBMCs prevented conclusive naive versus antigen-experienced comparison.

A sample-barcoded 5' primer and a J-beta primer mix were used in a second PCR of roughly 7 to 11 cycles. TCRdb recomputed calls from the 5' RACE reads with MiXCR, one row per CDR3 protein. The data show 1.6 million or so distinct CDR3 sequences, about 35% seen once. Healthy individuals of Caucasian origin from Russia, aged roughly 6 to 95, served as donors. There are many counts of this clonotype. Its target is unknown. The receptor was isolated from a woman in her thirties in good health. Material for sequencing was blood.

This CDR3 is CSVTPNTDGTQYF. In DNA, the CDR3 is TGCAGCGTTACCCCTAATACGGACGGGACCCAGTACTTC. V is TRBV29-1 and J is TRBJ2-5; D is ambiguous. The CDR3 length is 13 residues. V lost 5 bases to trimming and J lost 7 bases, with 17 bases between them. Germline assignment: CDR1 SQVTM and CDR2 ANQGSEA.